This T cell receptor (beta chain) was sequenced in a study of T cells after yellow fever vaccination. This clonotype was counted a few times. This CDR3 contains 15 residues. The V gene lost 8 bases and the J gene lost 0 bases, with 19 bases spanning the gap. CDR1 and CDR2 (germline): DFQATT, SNEGSKA (reference sequence). TCR cDNA was made by 5'RACE template switching, adding a universal primer site and UMIs. Using its own MiXCR run on the 5' RACE reads, TCRdb lists one record per CDR3 protein. The sample has more than 65,000 distinct CDR3 sequences; roughly 13% are singletons. Sequencing used CD8+ T cells not binding an NS4B(214-222) dextramer, sorted from PBMCs, obtained approximately 20 days after the first yellow fever vaccination. The gene calls are TRBV20-1 and TRBJ1-1; perhaps TRBD1 as D (5 bases). The TCR originated in a man aged 18 to 30 who received the YFV17D yellow fever vaccine. The CDR3 is CSSNLQGNLNTEAFF. The CDR3 DNA reads TGCAGTTCAAACCTCCAGGGAAACCTGAACACTGAAGCTTTCTTT.